This T cell receptor beta chain emerged from a study of human T cells and chemical hapten exposure. Overall study context: Reading of the patch tests, which applied 0.01% DPC to the upper back, occurred at 6 days.

In the library, unique molecular identifiers were attached to individual cDNA molecules. TCRdb re-called the RACE reads with MiXCR, one entry per CDR3 protein. The table has roughly 200,000 distinct CDR3 sequences, approximately 26% seen once. V shed 0 bases and J 4 bases; nucleotides not matched to a gene: 6. The CDR3 contains 15 residues. Germline V lookup: CDR1 DFQATT, CDR2 SNEGSKA (reference sequence). Time point reported: patch test 3, about 24 weeks after DPC sensitization. Stated treatment: therapeutic diphenylcyclopropenone sensitization with weekly scalp DPC. The V call is TRBV20-1, the J call TRBJ2-3, with 8 bases fitting TRBD2. This specimen consisted of whole blood, obtained in connection with sensitization to the hapten diphenylcyclopropenone (DPC). The TCR sequence derives from a woman aged 40 to 50 with alopecia areata. Some clones in this sample may be carry-over from other donors' samples. CDR3 sequence reads: CSARDGAGGPDTQYF. The CDR3 region has the DNA TGCAGTGCTAGAGATGGGGCGGGAGGTCCAGATACGCAGTATTTT.